Presented here are 8 T cell receptor beta chains from one specimen sequenced in a study of identical twins. TCRdb fed the 5' RACE reads into MiXCR, producing one record per CDR3 protein. The sample includes hundreds of thousands of distinct CDR3 sequences, 9% to 15% seen only once; the top ten take about 1.5%. This sample also appeared in a second study, on yellow fever vaccine responses in identical twins.

Material for sequencing was PBMCs. The receptor source for this set is a woman between 18 and 30 years old in good health.

The chain recombines TRBV10-1 with TRBJ2-4, with 15 bases lining up with TRBD2. The germline V gene has CDR1 WNHNN and CDR2 SYGVQD (reference sequence). V dropped 4 bases and J dropped 9; count of bases not matched to a gene: 7. There are 16 residues in the CDR3. The DNA of the CDR3 is TGCGCCAGCAGTGCCGCCGGACTAGCGGGGGGGAGCATTCAGTACTTC. This translates into CASSAAGLAGGSIQYF.

This clonotype was detected ten times or more. The V gene is TRBV5-1, the J gene TRBJ2-1; a weak D match, TRBD1 (5 bases). Germline lookup yields CDR1 SGHRS and CDR2 YFSETQ. The CDR3 covers 18 residues. V lost 1 base, J lost 2 bases, and 19 bases lay in between. The chain's CDR3 is CASSLQGVPGRAYNEQFF. CDR3 DNA: TGCGCCAGCAGCTTGCAGGGTGTCCCCGGTCGGGCCTACAATGAGCAGTTCTTC.

This clonotype was counted ten times or more. The gene calls are TRBV28 and TRBJ2-7; the D is unclear. Trimming stripped 4 bases from V and 4 bases from J, with 11 bases between. The germline gives CDR1 MDHEN, CDR2 SYDVKM. The CDR3 runs to 13 residues. CDR3 bases: TGTGCCAGCAGTTCCCGGGCCCGTTACGAGCAGTACTTC. It encodes CASSSRARYEQYF.

This clonotype was found a few times. This rearrangement joins TRBV29-1 to TRBJ2-4; the D is unclear. From germline, CDR1 is SQVTM and CDR2 ANQGSEA. Trimming left V 4 bases short and J 0 bases short, with 7 bases between. CDR3 length equals 13 residues. The CDR3: CSVVLLAKNIQYF. CDR3 in DNA: TGCAGCGTTGTGTTACTAGCCAAAAACATTCAGTACTTC. Together with reference TRBV29-1 and TRBJ2-4, the CDR3 gives the full variable domain: SAVISQKPSRDICQRGTSLTIQCQVDSQVTMMFWYRQQPGQSLTLIATANQGSEATYESGFVIDKFPISRPNLTFSTLTVSNMSPEDSSIYLCSVVLLAKNIQYFGAGTRLSVL.

The V and J genes are TRBV11-1 and TRBJ2-6; D gene uncertain. The CDR3 contains 19 residues. Per the germline V gene, CDR1 is SGHAT and CDR2 is FQDESV (reference sequence). V was cut by 2 bases and J by 0 bases, with 17 bases left in between. The CDR3 nucleotides read TGTGCCAGCAGCTTACGGTCCAGCTTTCTCCTCTCTGGGGCCAACGTCCTGACTTTC. It encodes CASSLRSSFLLSGANVLTF.

This clonotype was counted a few times. The V call is TRBV24-1, the J call TRBJ2-1, with 7 bases fitting TRBD2. J was trimmed by 6 bases and V by 9 bases; bases with no gene match: 13. Per the germline V gene, CDR1 is KGHDR and CDR2 is SFDVKD. The CDR3 loop spans 15 amino acids. CDR3 DNA: TGTGCCACCCGCGGCGGGAGCGGGCCCCTCAATGAGCAGTTCTTC. This sequence encodes CATRGGSGPLNEQFF.

V is TRBV27 and J is TRBJ1-2; 7 positions match TRBD1. The CDR3 runs to 14 residues. The trim removed 4 bases at V and 7 bases at J, leaving 9 bases unmatched. CDR1 is MNHEY and CDR2 is SMNVEV in the germline V gene (reference sequence). This chain's CDR3 is CASSSLQGFAGYTF. CDR3 in DNA: TGTGCCAGCAGTTCCCTACAGGGGTTTGCTGGCTACACCTTC.

This clonotype was counted at least ten times. The J gene is TRBJ2-3, the V gene TRBV5-1; D gene uncertain. The CDR3 is 15 amino acids. Trimming cost V 0 bases and J 2 bases, with 10 bases left between them. Germline CDR1 is SGHRS and CDR2 is YFSETQ. For the CDR3, the DNA is TGCGCCAGCAGCTTGGCCGAAGAGTTCACAGATACGCAGTATTTT. This encodes CASSLAEEFTDTQYF.